A single count supports the clone carrying this T cell receptor (beta chain). The antigen remains unidentified. This specimen comes from a study of blood T cells in healthy people across ages. Notes on the study in general: The percentage of naive T cells correlated strongly with TCR beta diversity.

Primers used in a second PCR of about 7 to 12 cycles were a sample-barcoded 5' primer and a J-beta primer mix. TCRdb redid the calling of the 5' RACE reads with MiXCR, one entry per CDR3 protein. There are just over 1 million distinct CDR3 sequences in the sample; less than 50% occur only once, and approximately 20% lies in the top ten. With V trimmed by 3 bases and J by 6 bases, 11 bases remained unmatched. This CDR3 is 15 amino acids long. Germline lookup yields CDR1 DFQATT and CDR2 SNEGSKA (reference sequence). The chain joins TRBV20-1 to TRBJ2-3, with 8 bases aligning to TRBD1. Source material: blood. The receptor was isolated from a woman aged 55-70 years in good health. The CDR3 DNA follows: TGCAGTGCTAGTCCCCCGGGACAGGTGGGGGATACGCAGTATTTT. This gives the protein CSASPPGQVGDTQYF.